This T cell receptor beta chain comes out of a study of T cell repertoires in cytomegalovirus infection. Overall study: Signatures in public TCR beta sequences pointed to both CMV infection and matching HLA type. Regarding the study as a whole: There were carriers of CMV plus the relevant HLA, and cumulative public TCR beta family frequency identified them. The ex vivo response was dominated by HLA-C-restricted CMV-specific TCR beta clonotypes.

V shed 5 bases and J 4 bases; nucleotides not matched to a gene: 6. CDR3 length: 16 amino acids. The V gene's germline CDR1 is SGHTA and CDR2 FQGNSA. A single record per CDR3 protein comes from TCRdb applying MiXCR to the reads. The sample contains under 200,000 distinct CDR3 sequences, more than 9% of which appear only once. This clonotype showed up many times. Its specificity is not known. The receptor's source is a human donor in good health (CMV status not recorded). Some clones in this sample may be carry-over from other donors' samples. The sequenced sample was PBMCs. V is TRBV7-2 and J is TRBJ2-5, with 14 bases identical to TRBD2. The CDR3 protein is CASSPMGLAGVETQYF. In DNA, the CDR3 is TGTGCCAGCAGCCCAATGGGACTAGCGGGAGTAGAGACCCAGTACTTC.